This entry lists 32 T cell receptor beta chains sequenced from one sample in a study of cytomegalovirus exposure and HLA in healthy donors. Researchers ran the PCR with 60 Vbeta and 13 Jbeta primers. Here immunoSEQ multiplex PCR was the method, and the copy in TCRdb shows in-frame clones only, minus some. The sample contains about 86,000 clones, around 79% of which appear only once. Specimen: PBMCs. The origin of the receptors is a woman aged 40 to 50 in good health and CMV-seropositive.

The chain combines TRBV7-6 with TRBJ2-7; 7 positions agree with TRBD1. The CDR3 runs to 13 residues. V lost 1 base and J lost 6; bases outside the gene matches: 3. From germline, CDR1 is SGHVS and CDR2 FNYEAQ. The CDR3 nucleotides read TGTGCCAGCAGCTTAGGTTCAGGGGGCGAGCAGTACTTC. Translated: CASSLGSGGEQYF.

The DNA of the CDR3 is TGTGCCAGCAGCTCTAGCCTTCCGGGACACGAAGTGAACGAGCAGTACTTC. It encodes CASSSSLPGHEVNEQYF. The chain combines TRBV7-9 with TRBJ2-7, with a tentative D call TRBD1 (6 bases). In germline, CDR1 is SEHNR, CDR2 FQNEAQ (reference sequence). The CDR3 totals 17 residues. Trimming removed 4 bases from V and 5 bases from J, with 24 bases in between.

CDR3 sequence: CASSFVPGLAVVEQFF. CDR3 DNA: TGTGCCAGCAGCTTCGTGCCGGGACTAGCCGTGGTTGAGCAGTTCTTC. This chain links TRBV7-9 with TRBJ2-1; 9 bases line up with TRBD2. Germline loops: CDR1 SEHNR, CDR2 FQNEAQ (reference sequence). With V trimmed by 3 bases and J by 9 bases, 12 bases remained unmatched. This CDR3 is 16 amino acids long.

The gene calls are TRBV6-1 and TRBJ1-3; 7 bases map to TRBD1. V shed 10 bases and J 5 bases; nucleotides not matched to a gene: 11. Germline values: CDR1 MNHNS, CDR2 SASEGT. This CDR3 region has 14 residues. CDR3 loop: CATRRQGDRNTIYF. The CDR3 DNA is TGTGCCACCCGGAGACAGGGCGATCGAAACACCATATATTTT.

The rearrangement joins TRBV4-3 to TRBJ2-1, with TRBD1 matching over 9 bases. With 3 bases clipped from V and 7 bases from J, the junction kept 13 bases outside the gene matches. CDR1 is LGHNA and CDR2 is YSLEER in the germline V gene. This CDR3 contains 17 residues. This CDR3 is CASSQKTGGVYLNEQFF. CDR3 bases: TGCGCCAGCAGCCAGAAAACAGGGGGCGTTTATTTAAATGAGCAGTTCTTC.

The chain recombines TRBV7-6 with TRBJ1-3, with D possibly TRBD1 on 5 matching bases. This CDR3 region has 17 residues. Germline V lookup: CDR1 SGHVS, CDR2 FNYEAQ. V gave up 4 bases and J gave up 0 bases, with 16 bases separating them. The CDR3 DNA reads TGTGCCAGCAGCTCACCCAAACAGGACCTCTCTGGAAACACCATATATTTT. The encoded protein is CASSSPKQDLSGNTIYF.

The V call is TRBV7-2, the J call TRBJ2-7, with D hard to call. V was shortened by 8 bases and J by 3 bases, with 14 bases between the two germline ends. The CDR3 is made up of 13 amino acids. Germline lookup yields CDR1 SGHTA and CDR2 FQGNSA. This chain's CDR3 is CASGLELVYEQYF. In DNA form, the CDR3 reads TGTGCCAGCGGCCTAGAGCTAGTCTACGAGCAGTACTTC.

The chain joins TRBV5-1 to TRBJ1-2, with 8 bases aligning to TRBD1. The CDR3 loop spans 14 amino acids. The V gene's germline CDR1 is SGHRS and CDR2 YFSETQ. The J segment lost 7 bases and the V segment lost 4 bases, leaving 9 bases of the junction unmatched. The CDR3 nucleotides are TGCGCCAGCAGCGCACAGACAGGGGAGGGTGGCTACACCTTC. Translation gives CASSAQTGEGGYTF.

The CDR3 loop reads CAWTHVKGATTYGYTF. In DNA, the CDR3 is TGTGCCTGGACCCACGTCAAGGGGGCCACAACCTATGGCTACACCTTC. This chain uses TRBV30 with TRBJ1-2; 7 bases are a match to TRBD1. V dropped 4 bases and J dropped 4; count of bases not matched to a gene: 15. The CDR3 is 16 residues long. CDR1 and CDR2 from the germline V gene are GTSNPN and SVGIG (reference sequence).

The genes are TRBV29-1 and TRBJ1-1; 8 bases match TRBD1. Germline CDR1 is SQVTM and CDR2 is ANQGSEA. This CDR3 contains 13 residues. V lost 3 bases and J lost 4; bases outside the gene matches: 4. CDR3 amino acids: CSVEVDRATEAFF. DNA for the CDR3: TGCAGCGTTGAGGTGGACAGGGCCACTGAAGCTTTCTTT.

The gene calls are TRBV5-6 and TRBJ2-7; no reliable D call. This CDR3 is 12 amino acids long. The ends were cut back, 4 bases at V and 8 bases at J, with 13 bases in the middle. Looked up from germline, CDR1 is SGHDT and CDR2 is YYEEEE. The DNA for the CDR3 is TGTGCCAGCAGCCGTTCCCTCCACAAGCAGTACTTC. Protein: CASSRSLHKQYF.

The J gene is TRBJ1-3, the V gene TRBV25-1; D uncertain. V lost 5 bases, J lost 2 bases, and 7 bases lay in between. The CDR3 spans 13 residues. The germline gives CDR1 MGHDK, CDR2 SYGVNS. CDR3 sequence: CASSRVTGNTIYF. The CDR3 DNA reads as TGTGCCAGCAGTCGGGTAACTGGAAACACCATATATTTT.

V gene TRBV5-1 combines with J gene TRBJ2-7; D gene uncertain. This CDR3 contains 15 residues. From germline, CDR1 is SGHRS and CDR2 YFSETQ. With 3 bases removed from V and 6 bases from J, the gap between germline ends came to 19 bases. In nucleotides, the CDR3 is TGCGCCAGCAGCTCTGCCCGAGGTCTCGGTTTCGAGCAGTACTTC. It specifies CASSSARGLGFEQYF.

V is TRBV27 and J is TRBJ2-1; 9 bases line up with TRBD2. Germline V CDR1 and CDR2: MNHEY, SMNVEV (reference sequence). The ends lost 6 bases at V and 2 bases at J; junction bases unmatched: 8. CDR3 size: 16 residues. In DNA form, the CDR3 reads TGTGCCAGCAGCCCACGCCCTAGCGGGACCTACAATGAGCAGTTCTTC. It yields the protein CASSPRPSGTYNEQFF.

V is TRBV28 and J is TRBJ2-3, with 9 nucleotides matching TRBD2. The V and J ends lost 6 bases and 6 bases, in that order; junction bases with no gene match: 16. The CDR3 is made up of 17 amino acids. Germline V gene lookup returns CDR1 MDHEN and CDR2 SYDVKM. The CDR3 here is CASSPRSGGRVRDTQYF. The CDR3, as DNA: TGTGCCAGCAGCCCACGTTCTGGCGGGAGGGTACGGGATACGCAGTATTTT.

The V call is TRBV6-5, the J call TRBJ2-3, with D tentatively TRBD2 (6 bases). V was trimmed by 2 bases and J by 4 bases, leaving 13 bases between them. Germline V CDR1 and CDR2: MNHEY, SVGAGI. The CDR3 has 15 residues. The CDR3 protein is CASSYDGRSADTQYF. The CDR3 bases are TGTGCCAGCAGTTACGACGGGAGAAGCGCAGATACGCAGTATTTT.

This sequence joins TRBV5-1 and TRBJ1-4; no definite D call. Germline loops: CDR1 SGHRS, CDR2 YFSETQ. The CDR3 sequence is 19 residues long. The V end was cut by 4 bases, the J end by 0 bases, with 22 bases between. CDR3 region: CASSLTAWETTATNEKLFF. The CDR3 coding sequence is TGCGCCAGCAGCCTCACGGCATGGGAGACTACTGCAACTAATGAAAAACTGTTTTTT.

The V call is TRBV4-3, the J call TRBJ2-1; 9 bases map to TRBD2. The J segment lost 4 bases and the V segment lost 0 bases, leaving 10 bases of the junction unmatched. This CDR3 spans 18 amino acids. Per the germline V gene, CDR1 is LGHNA and CDR2 is YSLEER. The CDR3 loop reads CASSQDLIAGEIYNEQFF. Here the CDR3 DNA reads TGCGCCAGCAGCCAAGACCTAATAGCGGGAGAGATATACAATGAGCAGTTCTTC.

The chain employs TRBV12-5 and TRBJ1-3, with D perhaps matching TRBD1 (5 bases). Germline-derived CDR1 and CDR2 are LGHNT and FRNRAP. The CDR3 runs 13 residues. V lost 7 bases, J lost 1 base, and 8 bases lay in between. The CDR3 DNA sequence: TGTGCTAGTGCCCAGGGATCTGGAAACACCATATATTTT. It encodes CASAQGSGNTIYF.

This clone showed up just once. The CDR3 region has the DNA TGTGCCAGCAGAGCAACGGGACTAGCGGGAGCACATGAGCAGTTCTTC. Translation gives CASRATGLAGAHEQFF. The chain joins TRBV2 to TRBJ2-1; 14 bases align to TRBD2. The CDR3 spans 16 residues. Germline CDR1 is SNHLY and CDR2 is FYNNEI. The J segment lost 8 bases and the V segment lost 6 bases, leaving 9 bases of the junction unmatched.

This clone was seen a few times. The rearrangement links TRBV29-1 to TRBJ2-5, with TRBD1 identical over 11 bases. The germline V gene has CDR1 SQVTM and CDR2 ANQGSEA. V was clipped by 4 bases and J by 3 bases; unmatched bases: 7. CDR3 length equals 15 residues. CDR3 protein: CSVVGTGGFEETQYF. In DNA, the CDR3 is TGCAGCGTTGTCGGGACAGGGGGTTTTGAAGAGACCCAGTACTTC.

This chain joins TRBV11-2 and TRBJ2-1, with a possible D match to TRBD1 (6 bases). Per the germline V gene, CDR1 is SGHAT and CDR2 is FQNNGV. This CDR3 is 15 amino acids long. The ends were cut back, 0 bases at V and 6 bases at J, with 12 bases in the middle. The CDR3 loop is CASSLEFGGFNEQFF. The CDR3 region has the DNA TGTGCCAGCAGCTTAGAGTTTGGGGGCTTCAATGAGCAGTTCTTC.

This clone was seen only a few times. This sequence joins TRBV6-4 and TRBJ1-2; 7 bases match TRBD1. The germline gives CDR1 MRHNA, CDR2 SNTAGT. The CDR3 loop spans 13 amino acids. V shed 5 bases and J 6 bases; nucleotides not matched to a gene: 6. The CDR3 region has the DNA TGTGCCAGCAGTCAGGGGGGTGTGGATGGCTACACCTTC. Translation gives CASSQGGVDGYTF.

For this clone: A read error may account for a junction end that differs from germline. The chain links TRBV5-1 to TRBJ2-3; 11 nucleotides line up with TRBD2. Germline lookup yields CDR1 SGHRS and CDR2 YFSETQ. The CDR3 contains 17 residues. CDR3 DNA: TGCGCCAGCAGGTTGGGCCGGACTAGCGGGAGCACAGATACGCAGTATTTT. Residues: CASRLGRTSGSTDTQYF.

The CDR3 protein is CASSSQGAHTEAFF. The CDR3 coding sequence is TGTGCCAGCAGCTCACAGGGGGCCCACACTGAAGCTTTCTTT. This chain uses TRBV7-9 with TRBJ1-1; 9 bases are shared with TRBD1. J lost 3 bases, V lost 4 bases, and 3 bases had no gene match. Germline CDR1 reads SEHNR; CDR2 reads FQNEAQ (reference sequence). The CDR3 consists of 14 residues.

The J gene is TRBJ1-2, the V gene TRBV6-5; 7 bases map to TRBD1. The CDR3 extends over 14 amino acids. V trimming: 0 bases; J trimming: 8 bases; junction bases outside the gene matches: 6. CDR1 and CDR2 from the germline V gene are MNHEY and SVGAGI. CDR3 in DNA: TGTGCCAGCAGTTACTCGAGGGGGCTGGGGGGCTACACCTTC. Translating it yields CASSYSRGLGGYTF.

The rearrangement joins TRBV2 to TRBJ1-2; 10 bases match TRBD1. CDR3 length equals 12 residues. Trimming took 7 bases from V and 8 from J; bases not matched to a gene: 4. CDR1 SNHLY and CDR2 FYNNEI come from the germline V gene. CDR3 DNA sequence: TGTGCCAGCAAGACAGGGGGCGAAGGCTACACCTTC. Amino acid sequence: CASKTGGEGYTF.

The rearrangement joins TRBV18 to TRBJ1-6, with 7 nucleotides matching TRBD1. This CDR3 spans 16 amino acids. The germline CDR1 and CDR2 sequences are KGHSH and LQKENI. V dropped 3 bases and J dropped 5; count of bases not matched to a gene: 7. CDR3 bases: TGTGCCAGCTCACCGCGGGGACAGAGTAATAATTCACCCCTCCACTTT. Translating gives CASSPRGQSNNSPLHF. Full variable domain (rest looked up from reference TRBV18 and TRBJ1-6): NAGVMQNPRHLVRRRGQEARLRCSPMKGHSHVYWYRQLPEEGLKFMVYLQKENIIDESGMPKERFSAEFPKEGPSILRIQQVVRGDSAAYFCASSPRGQSNNSPLHFGNGTRLTVT.

CDR3 protein: CASSLGGGAFYEQFF. CDR3 nucleotide sequence: TGTGCCAGCAGTTTGGGCGGGGGGGCCTTCTATGAGCAGTTCTTC. The rearrangement uses TRBV27 and TRBJ2-1, with 9 positions matching TRBD2. The CDR3 contains 15 residues. V shed 3 bases and J 8 bases; nucleotides not matched to a gene: 8. Per germline, CDR1 MNHEY and CDR2 SMNVEV (reference sequence).

V usage is TRBV19 and J usage is TRBJ2-2; 7 bases agree with TRBD1. Germline V CDR1 and CDR2: LNHDA, SQIVND (reference sequence). Trimming took 6 bases from V and 1 from J; bases not matched to a gene: 5. This CDR3 has 15 amino acids. The chain's CDR3 is CASSGQALNTGELFF. In DNA form, the CDR3 reads TGTGCCAGTAGCGGACAGGCTCTGAACACCGGGGAGCTGTTTTTT.

This chain uses TRBV6-1 with TRBJ1-5, with D possibly being TRBD1 (5 bases). Germline V gene lookup returns CDR1 MNHNS and CDR2 SASEGT. The CDR3 spans 14 residues. V lost 1 base to trimming and J lost 10 bases, with 14 bases between them. This CDR3 reads CASSEVGGDLPQHF. The CDR3 DNA sequence: TGTGCCAGCAGTGAAGTGGGGGGGGATCTCCCCCAGCATTTT.

The rearrangement links TRBV5-1 to TRBJ1-4; the D is unclear. This CDR3 is built from 15 residues. Germline-derived CDR1 and CDR2 are SGHRS and YFSETQ. The V gene lost 4 bases and the J gene lost 0 bases, with 10 bases spanning the gap. The CDR3 is CASSPLTATNEKLFF. CDR3 DNA sequence: TGCGCCAGCAGCCCACTCACTGCAACTAATGAAAAACTGTTTTTT.